Below are 17 T cell receptor beta chains sequenced from a single sample in a study of beta chain features in type 1 diabetes. Study-wide results and caveats: When Type 1 diabetes patients were examined, their TCRB CDR3s proved moderately but significantly shorter in all four CD4+ subsets.

These receptors' targets are unknown. The whole isolated RNA underwent reverse transcription, so sequencing captured expressed TCRB transcripts. Generated by immunoSEQ multiplex PCR, the TCRdb table keeps only in-frame clones and is missing some. The sample has 550,000 to 850,000 clones, 10% to 15% seen once. Sequences were obtained from naive CD4+ T cells from blood. The receptor set was obtained from a man younger than 30 with type 1 diabetes.

This clone was seen only a few times. The genes are TRBV30 and TRBJ2-5; no clear D. The CDR3 extends over 12 amino acids. V was shortened by 2 bases and J by 2 bases, with 6 bases between the two germline ends. The germline V gene encodes CDR1 GTSNPN and CDR2 SVGIG (reference sequence). The CDR3 nucleotides are TGTGCCTGGAGTTTTCAGCAAGAGACCCAGTACTTC. Amino acids: CAWSFQQETQYF.

A note on this clone: Other DNA variants within this sample encode the same CDR3. V gene TRBV9 combines with J gene TRBJ1-2; D gene unclear. From germline, CDR1 is SGDLS and CDR2 YYNGEE. The CDR3 has 12 amino acids. Trimming cost V 0 bases and J 10 bases, with 10 bases left between them. This chain's CDR3 is CASSVEGGSYTF. Here the CDR3 DNA reads TGTGCCAGCAGCGTAGAAGGCGGGTCCTACACCTTC.

This clone was detected a few times. The chain links TRBV11-2 to TRBJ1-5; a possible D gene is TRBD1 (5 bases). CDR1 SGHAT and CDR2 FQNNGV come from the germline V gene. The CDR3 sequence is 14 residues long. Trimming removed 2 bases at V and 2 bases at J, with 7 bases between. CDR3 amino acids: CASSLQGGNQPQHF. For the CDR3, the DNA is TGTGCCAGCAGCTTACAGGGTGGCAATCAGCCCCAGCATTTT.

This clone was detected a few times. Distinct nucleotide sequences in the sample also encode this CDR3. This rearrangement joins TRBV5-1 to TRBJ2-1; no firm D call. Trimming left V 0 bases short and J 4 bases short, with 2 bases between. CDR1 and CDR2 from the germline V gene are SGHRS and YFSETQ. The CDR3 length is 12 residues. The CDR3 coding sequence is TGCGCCAGCAGCTTGGAGTACAATGAGCAGTTCTTC. This translates into CASSLEYNEQFF.

This clone was seen more than once but under ten times. Different DNA sequences within this sample yield the same CDR3. This sequence joins TRBV20-1 and TRBJ1-4; D uncertain. V was cut by 4 bases and J by 8 bases, with 5 bases left in between. CDR3 length: 10 residues. Germline V CDR1 and CDR2: DFQATT, SNEGSKA (reference sequence). In DNA form, the CDR3 reads TGCAGTGCTATGGAGGAAAAACTGTTTTTT. Translated: CSAMEEKLFF.

This clone has just a few counts. The rearrangement joins TRBV6-5 to TRBJ1-2, with 7 positions matching TRBD1. Germline V CDR1 and CDR2: MNHEY, SVGAGI. The CDR3 extends over 12 amino acids. V was pared by 7 bases and J by 4 bases, with 3 bases of the junction left unmatched. This CDR3 is CASTRQGYGYTF. DNA of the CDR3: TGTGCCAGCACCCGACAGGGCTATGGCTACACCTTC.

This clone turned up a few times. This chain joins TRBV30 and TRBJ2-3; no clear D gene. The CDR3 totals 14 residues. Germline CDR1 is GTSNPN and CDR2 is SVGIG (reference sequence). V was trimmed by 0 bases and J by 0 bases, leaving 7 bases between them. Here the CDR3 DNA reads TGTGCCTGGAGTGTAGGTCTTAGCACAGATACGCAGTATTTT. Translated: CAWSVGLSTDTQYF.

The table lists this clone with a few counts. The rearrangement joins TRBV7-6 to TRBJ2-3; 11 nucleotides line up with TRBD2. Germline V lookup: CDR1 SGHVS, CDR2 FNYEAQ. The CDR3 extends over 16 amino acids. V dropped 7 bases and J dropped 3; count of bases not matched to a gene: 9. CDR3 in DNA: TGTGCCAGCACCTTTAGCGGGGGGGCCGGGACAGATACGCAGTATTTT. It specifies CASTFSGGAGTDTQYF. Full variable domain (missing parts from reference TRBV7-6 and TRBJ2-3): GAGVSQSPRYKVTKRGQDVALRCDPISGHVSLYWYRQALGQGPEFLTYFNYEAQQDKSGLPNDRFSAERPEGSISTLTIQRTEQRDSAMYRCASTFSGGAGTDTQYFGPGTRLTVL.

This clone was counted only a few times. Other DNA sequences from this sample encode an identical CDR3 as well. The V and J genes are TRBV6-6 and TRBJ1-1; perhaps TRBD1 as D (5 bases). V lost 6 bases to trimming and J lost 4 bases, with 12 bases between them. Germline V gene sequence: CDR1 MNHNY, CDR2 SVGAGI (reference sequence). The CDR3 has 13 amino acids. CDR3 sequence reads: CASRSGGSTEAFF. CDR3 in DNA: TGTGCCAGCAGGTCGGGGGGATCCACTGAAGCTTTCTTT.

This clone was counted a few times. The CDR3 coding sequence is TGTGCCAGCAGTACGGGACAGCCTTACGAGCAGTACTTC. Amino acids: CASSTGQPYEQYF. This rearrangement joins TRBV28 to TRBJ2-7; 7 bases agree with TRBD1. V gave up 5 bases and J gave up 4 bases; unmatched junction bases: 5. This CDR3 comprises 13 residues. The germline V gene has CDR1 MDHEN and CDR2 SYDVKM. The variable domain in full, completed from reference TRBV28 and TRBJ2-7, reads DVKVTQSSRYLVKRTGEKVFLECVQDMDHENMFWYRQDPGLGLRLIYFSYDVKMKEKGDIPEGYSVSREKKERFSLILESASTNQTSMYLCASSTGQPYEQYFGPGTRLTVT.

The count of this clone is one. The chain has TRBV5-6 and TRBJ2-7; D could derive from TRBD1 or TRBD2 (5 bases each). V was shortened by 2 bases and J by 2 bases, with 17 bases between the two germline ends. This CDR3 has 16 residues. The germline V gene has CDR1 SGHDT and CDR2 YYEEEE. This chain's CDR3 is CASSLRAAGRTYEQYF. CDR3 sequence (DNA): TGTGCCAGCAGCTTAAGAGCGGCAGGGCGAACCTACGAGCAGTACTTC.

The CDR3 region has the DNA TGTGCCAGCAGCTTAGGGACAGGGGCCAAGGGGACCCAGTACTTC. This encodes CASSLGTGAKGTQYF. The J gene is TRBJ2-5, the V gene TRBV7-7; TRBD1 aligns across 9 bases. Germline assignment: CDR1 SSHAT and CDR2 FNYEAQ (reference sequence). The V segment lost 1 base and the J segment 7 bases; nucleotides outside the gene matches: 7. The CDR3 runs to 15 residues.

As for this clone: This CDR3 is also generated by other DNA sequences in the sample. The V call is TRBV11-2, the J call TRBJ2-3; weak D call: TRBD2 (5 bases). The CDR3 runs to 15 residues. V lost 2 bases, J lost 0 bases, and 9 bases lay in between. The germline V gene encodes CDR1 SGHAT and CDR2 FQNNGV. CDR3 DNA sequence: TGTGCCAGCAGCTTAAGTGGAGGAAGCACAGATACGCAGTATTTT. Protein: CASSLSGGSTDTQYF.

As DNA, the CDR3 is TGTGCCAGCAGTCCCTTCCCAGGACTCCAGTCGGGAGAGCAGTTCTTC. This codes for CASSPFPGLQSGEQFF. The V gene is TRBV28, the J gene TRBJ2-1; D might be TRBD2 (5 bases). Trimming shortened V by 5 bases and J by 10 bases, and 24 bases separated the two germline ends. The CDR3 sequence is 16 residues long. Germline V CDR1 and CDR2: MDHEN, SYDVKM.

In this sample, this clone turned up a few times. This chain uses TRBV2 with TRBJ1-2; 7 bases line up with TRBD1. Trimming took 5 bases from V and 4 from J; bases not matched to a gene: 7. The CDR3 extends over 14 amino acids. Germline lookup yields CDR1 SNHLY and CDR2 FYNNEI. The DNA for the CDR3 is TGTGCCAGCAGTAATTTACAGGGGATCTATGGCTACACCTTC. This translates into CASSNLQGIYGYTF.

Only a few counts were recorded for this clone. The chain has TRBV2 and TRBJ1-5; possible D gene TRBD1, 6 bases. The CDR3 runs to 16 residues. V lost 4 bases and J lost 4, with 17 bases in between. Germline lookup yields CDR1 SNHLY and CDR2 FYNNEI. CDR3 in amino acids: CASSALGTSPNQPQHF. The CDR3 region has the DNA TGTGCCAGCAGTGCCCTCGGGACATCCCCAAATCAGCCCCAGCATTTT.

The chain has TRBV7-9 and TRBJ2-7; 10 bases map to TRBD1. CDR1 SEHNR and CDR2 FQNEAQ come from the germline V gene (reference sequence). The junction had 4 bases not matched to a gene; V was cut back by 4 bases and J by 1 base. This CDR3 is 15 amino acids long. The DNA of the CDR3 is TGTGCCAGCAGCTATGGACAGGGGGTATCCTACGAGCAGTACTTC. Its protein is CASSYGQGVSYEQYF.